This TCR beta chain came from a study of Ad26.COV2.S vaccination and SARS-CoV-2 variants. Whole-study context: Enrolled in COV1001, the donor was in the Ad26.COV2.S trial arm, which received the vaccine.

Using immunoSEQ multiplex PCR, the repertoire was profiled, and TCRdb retains in-frame clones only, with some absent. The sample contains about half a million clones, 89% of which appear only once. V was trimmed by 0 bases and J by 8 bases, leaving 13 bases between them. CDR1 is MNHEY, CDR2 SVGAGI, per germline. The CDR3 loop spans 14 amino acids. This sample's treatment: roughly 20 received Ad26.COV2.S at low or high dose, single or two shots; roughly 5 received placebo; per-sample allocation not given. The samples date from day 63 after the first vaccine or placebo injection. Study results and limitations: Individuals receiving vaccine had higher spike-specific TCR breadth than placebo recipients did. The analyses of TCR breadth and depth may have understated the size of total T cell responses.

This clone was seen only once. Its antigen is still unknown. This sequence joins TRBV6-5 and TRBJ1-2, with a tentative D call TRBD1 (6 bases). The sequence derives from a person aged 18-60 years who received the Ad26.COV2.S COVID-19 vaccine or a placebo. The sequenced sample was peripheral blood, obtained in a trial of Ad26.COV2.S vaccine versus placebo. For the CDR3, the DNA is TGTGCCAGCAGTTACTCGGGGGGGGCTGGAGGCTACACCTTC. Protein product: CASSYSGGAGGYTF.